The 23 T cell receptor beta chains below were found in one sample sequenced in a study of Ad26.COV2.S vaccination and SARS-CoV-2 variants. Only in-frame clones appear in the TCRdb table, and some are missing; sequencing was by immunoSEQ multiplex PCR. The sample lists about 350,000 clones, roughly nine tenths occurring once. The sample was peripheral blood, taken after recovery from COVID-19. All receptors derive from a human donor who had recovered from COVID-19.

V is TRBV7-9 and J is TRBJ1-1; 7 nucleotides agree with TRBD1. V lost 2 bases to trimming and J lost 4 bases; unmatched junction nucleotides: 4. The CDR3 runs to 14 residues. Germline V CDR1 and CDR2: SEHNR, FQNEAQ (reference sequence). The CDR3 protein is CASSLNTGATEAFF. CDR3 bases: TGTGCCAGCAGCTTAAATACAGGGGCCACTGAAGCTTTCTTT.

This chain joins TRBV20-1 and TRBJ1-2; D unclear. The germline V gene encodes CDR1 DFQATT and CDR2 SNEGSKA (reference sequence). V lost 6 bases and J lost 4, with 6 bases in between. There are 10 residues in the CDR3. The CDR3 loop is CSALSYGYTF. Here the CDR3 DNA reads TGCAGTGCCCTATCCTATGGCTACACCTTC.

The CDR3 spells CASRTSGGAGNTDTQYF. The CDR3 region has the DNA TGTGCCAGCAGAACTAGCGGGGGGGCCGGTAACACAGATACGCAGTATTTT. The chain combines TRBV2 with TRBJ2-3; 13 bases match TRBD2. CDR3 length equals 17 residues. CDR1 and CDR2 (germline): SNHLY, FYNNEI. V was clipped by 6 bases and J by 2 bases; unmatched bases: 8. The full variable domain, completed using reference TRBV2 and TRBJ2-3, is EPEVTQTPSHQVTQMGQEVILRCVPISNHLYFYWYRQILGQKVEFLVSFYNNEISEKSEIFDDQFSVERPDGSNFTLKIRSTKLEDSAMYFCASRTSGGAGNTDTQYFGPGTRLTVL.

This clone appeared a single time. The genes are TRBV7-9 and TRBJ2-7, with D perhaps TRBD1 or TRBD2 (5 bases each). CDR1 and CDR2 from the germline V gene are SEHNR and FQNEAQ (reference sequence). Trimming removed 7 bases at V and 1 base at J, with 20 bases between. The CDR3 covers 16 residues. The CDR3 DNA is TGTGCCAGCACCTACCTAGGGACGACCCCTTCCTACGAGCAGTACTTC. Protein: CASTYLGTTPSYEQYF.

This clone was seen repeatedly, ten times or more. Other DNA sequences in this sample translate to the same CDR3. The chain couples TRBV6-2 or TRBV6-3 to TRBJ1-1; D call uncertain. The V end lost 3 bases, the J end lost 5 bases, and 7 bases lay between the germline ends. Per germline, CDR1 MNHEY and CDR2 SVGEGT. The CDR3 sequence is 12 residues long. In DNA form, the CDR3 reads TGTGCCAGCAGTTATGGTAGGACTGAAGCTTTCTTT. This sequence encodes CASSYGRTEAFF.

This clone appeared a single time. This chain joins TRBV18 and TRBJ2-7, with 7 bases fitting TRBD1. The CDR3 sequence is 14 residues long. J gave up 2 bases and V 4 bases, and 5 bases lay outside the gene matches. Germline values: CDR1 KGHSH, CDR2 LQKENI. The CDR3 reads CASSQRTGAYEQYF. The CDR3 coding sequence is TGTGCCAGCTCACAAAGGACAGGCGCCTACGAGCAGTACTTC.

The J gene is TRBJ1-1, the V gene TRBV19, with TRBD1 matching over 9 bases. Per germline, CDR1 LNHDA and CDR2 SQIVND (reference sequence). This CDR3 is 15 amino acids long. The V gene end was trimmed by 6 bases and the J gene end by 0 bases; junction bases not matched to a gene: 5. CDR3 protein: CASRTGGVMNTEAFF. CDR3 DNA: TGTGCCAGTAGGACAGGGGGGGTCATGAACACTGAAGCTTTCTTT. Supplemented by reference TRBV19 and TRBJ1-1, the full variable domain reads DGGITQSPKYLFRKEGQNVTLSCEQNLNHDAMYWYRQDPGQGLRLIYYSQIVNDFQKGDIAEGYSVSREKKESFPLTVTSAQKNPTAFYLCASRTGGVMNTEAFFGQGTRLTVV.

The rearrangement joins TRBV3-1 (or the pseudogene TRBV3-2) to TRBJ2-7; 10 bases agree with TRBD2. The V gene's germline CDR1 is LGHDT and CDR2 YNNKEL (reference sequence). This CDR3 has 15 amino acids. V dropped 3 bases and J dropped 5; count of bases not matched to a gene: 7. Here the CDR3 reads CASSHVSGGKHEQYF. For the CDR3, the DNA is TGTGCCAGCAGCCACGTTAGCGGGGGGAAGCACGAGCAGTACTTC.

The CDR3 reads CASSPTSGGFYNEQFF. As DNA, the CDR3 is TGTGCCAGCAGCCCGACTAGCGGGGGATTCTACAATGAGCAGTTCTTC. The chain is built from TRBV9 and TRBJ2-1, with 12 bases that match TRBD2. Trimming removed 4 bases from V and 3 bases from J; junction bases left unmatched: 5. Per the germline V gene, CDR1 is SGDLS and CDR2 is YYNGEE. The CDR3 covers 16 residues.

The rearrangement joins TRBV18 to TRBJ1-6, with D uncertain. V lost 3 bases and J 5 bases, leaving 8 bases between the germline ends. In germline, CDR1 is KGHSH, CDR2 LQKENI. This CDR3 is 14 amino acids long. The CDR3, as DNA: TGTGCCAGCTCACCGGCCTTAGATAATTCACCCCTCCACTTT. Amino acids: CASSPALDNSPLHF.

The V gene is TRBV4-1, the J gene TRBJ2-3; tentatively, D is TRBD1 or TRBD2 (5 bases each). V lost 0 bases and J lost 4, with 17 bases in between. Germline values: CDR1 MGHRA, CDR2 YSYEKL. CDR3 length: 17 residues. CDR3 DNA: TGCGCCAGCAGCCAAGAGGCCGGGACGGTACGGGCAGATACGCAGTATTTT. Amino acid sequence: CASSQEAGTVRADTQYF.

The chain has TRBV7-9 and TRBJ2-2; D unclear. Trimming removed 1 base from V and 1 base from J, with 7 bases in between. CDR1 is SEHNR and CDR2 is FQNEAQ in the germline V gene (reference sequence). The CDR3 consists of 15 residues. The CDR3 spells CASSLESLNTGELFF. The CDR3 coding sequence is TGTGCCAGCAGCTTAGAAAGTCTGAACACCGGGGAGCTGTTTTTT.

This chain connects TRBV19 to TRBJ2-2, with unresolved D. The CDR3 has 14 residues. The V gene's germline CDR1 is LNHDA and CDR2 SQIVND (reference sequence). V dropped 4 bases and J dropped 7 bases, with 13 bases sitting between them. As DNA, the CDR3 is TGTGCCAGTAGTAGGCCCCATGGGAACGGGGAGCTGTTTTTT. Its translation is CASSRPHGNGELFF. The whole variable domain, filled in from reference TRBV19 and TRBJ2-2, reads DGGITQSPKYLFRKEGQNVTLSCEQNLNHDAMYWYRQDPGQGLRLIYYSQIVNDFQKGDIAEGYSVSREKKESFPLTVTSAQKNPTAFYLCASSRPHGNGELFFGEGSRLTVL.

The chain couples TRBV11-2 to TRBJ1-2; a possible D gene is TRBD1 (6 bases). The ends were cut back, 0 bases at V and 1 base at J, with 15 bases in the middle. This CDR3 is built from 17 residues. CDR1 and CDR2 (germline): SGHAT, FQNNGV. The CDR3 DNA reads TGTGCCAGCAGCTTAGAGCGGGGGCGCGGGGTTAACTATGGCTACACCTTC. Its translation is CASSLERGRGVNYGYTF.

V and J are TRBV2 and TRBJ2-5, with 7 bases fitting TRBD1. This CDR3 has 14 residues. Per the germline V gene, CDR1 is SNHLY and CDR2 is FYNNEI. V was pared by 3 bases and J by 3 bases, with 4 bases of the junction left unmatched. The CDR3 DNA reads as TGTGCCAGCAGTGACCGGACAGGAGAAGAGACCCAGTACTTC. Residues: CASSDRTGEETQYF.

J is TRBJ1-1 and V is TRBV2; a possible D gene is TRBD1 (5 bases). Looked up from germline, CDR1 is SNHLY and CDR2 is FYNNEI. Trimming took off 6 bases at V and 4 bases at J, with 12 bases between the two ends. The CDR3 is 13 residues long. Here the CDR3 reads CASRFDSTTEAFF. The CDR3 DNA follows: TGTGCCAGCAGATTTGACAGCACCACTGAAGCTTTCTTT.

The chain is built from TRBV5-4 and TRBJ1-3, with 9 bases aligning to TRBD1. J gave up 3 bases and V 0 bases, and 1 base lay outside the gene matches. The CDR3 runs to 15 residues. From germline, CDR1 is SGHNT and CDR2 YYREEE (reference sequence). The CDR3 region is CASSLATGGGNTIYF. The CDR3 nucleotides read TGTGCCAGCAGCTTGGCGACAGGGGGTGGAAACACCATATATTTT. Full variable domain (outside the CDR3, taken from reference TRBV5-4 and TRBJ1-3): ETGVTQSPTHLIKTRGQQVTLRCSSQSGHNTVSWYQQALGQGPQFIFQYYREEENGRGNFPPRFSGLQFPNYSSELNVNALELDDSALYLCASSLATGGGNTIYFGEGSWLTVV.

The chain employs TRBV7-3 and TRBJ1-1; D unclear. V shed 6 bases and J shed 1 base, with 9 bases lying between them. Per germline, CDR1 SGHTA and CDR2 FQGTGA. This CDR3 is 13 amino acids long. CDR3 amino acids: CASSRAKNTEAFF. The CDR3 DNA reads TGTGCCAGCAGTAGAGCTAAGAACACTGAAGCTTTCTTT.

This sequence joins TRBV5-6 and TRBJ2-5; the D is unclear. V lost 0 bases to trimming and J lost 5 bases, with 8 bases between them. There are 13 residues in the CDR3. Germline CDR1 reads SGHDT; CDR2 reads YYEEEE. The CDR3 DNA follows: TGTGCCAGCAGCTTGGCCATCGCGGAGACCCAGTACTTC. This gives the protein CASSLAIAETQYF.

This chain joins TRBV7-2 and TRBJ1-5; D is unclear. The CDR3 has 16 amino acids. V lost 4 bases to trimming and J lost 0 bases, with 13 bases between them. Per germline, CDR1 SGHTA and CDR2 FQGNSA. The CDR3 protein is CASSSTSGYSNQPQHF. The CDR3 coding sequence is TGTGCCAGCAGCTCAACCTCGGGGTATAGCAATCAGCCCCAGCATTTT. Filled out from reference TRBV7-2 and TRBJ1-5, the complete variable domain reads GAGVSQSPSNKVTEKGKDVELRCDPISGHTALYWYRQSLGQGLEFLIYFQGNSAPDKSGLPSDRFSAERTGGSVSTLTIQRTQQEDSAVYLCASSSTSGYSNQPQHFGDGTRLSIL.

This chain links TRBV5-5 with TRBJ1-6, with D uncertain. The CDR3 is made up of 17 amino acids. V was trimmed by 0 bases and J by 0 bases, leaving 10 bases between them. Per germline, CDR1 SGHKS and CDR2 YYEKEE (reference sequence). The CDR3 region has the DNA TGTGCCAGCAGCTTGGCGGGAATTGGCTCCTATAATTCACCCCTCCACTTT. The encoded protein is CASSLAGIGSYNSPLHF.

The chain links TRBV10-3 to TRBJ2-2; 14 nucleotides align to TRBD2. Germline V gives CDR1 ENHRY, CDR2 SYGVKD. V gave up 6 bases and J gave up 2 bases; unmatched junction bases: 5. The CDR3 covers 17 residues. The CDR3 loop reads CAIRQTSGGVNTGELFF. The CDR3 DNA reads as TGTGCCATCAGGCAGACTAGCGGGGGGGTAAACACCGGGGAGCTGTTTTTT.

The gene calls are TRBV19 and TRBJ2-3; D gene uncertain. The CDR3 length is 13 residues. Trimming shortened V by 5 bases and J by 6 bases, and 12 bases separated the two germline ends. Germline CDR1 LNHDA, CDR2 SQIVND (reference sequence). The CDR3 nucleotides read TGTGCCAGTAGTTTTGATCACCTGGATACGCAGTATTTT. As protein: CASSFDHLDTQYF.